This T cell receptor beta chain was retrieved from a study of T cells in Graves' hyperthyroidism and ophthalmopathy. General observations from the study: Patients with ophthalmopathy were separated from those with stable hyperthyroidism by a 13 V-J model. In blood, most of the thyroid clonotypes expanded above 0.001 were also present.

Patients showing uncontrolled infection, other autoimmune disease, pregnancy or lactation were ineligible. Orbital computed tomography, thyroid ultrasound, serum thyroxine and TRAb, and clinical symptoms together informed the diagnoses. In the case of this clonotype: Its antigen is unknown. This clone may be a read error of a much larger clone one base away.

Researchers amplified the TCR beta CDR3 regions from RNA transcripts. During a first-round RT-PCR of the TCR CDR3, the HTBI primer set was used. TCRdb re-called the multiplex PCR reads through MiXCR, storing one row per CDR3 protein. The sample lists approximately 590,000 distinct CDR3 sequences; 40% to 55% were seen once. This CDR3 is 11 amino acids long. Germline V gene sequence: CDR1 SEHNR, CDR2 FQNEAQ (reference sequence). The sequenced sample was peripheral blood or thyroid tissue (not recorded which). V gene TRBV7-9 combines with J gene TRBJ1-2, with D hard to call. The sequence was collected from a woman under 30 with Graves' hyperthyroidism. The CDR3 nucleotides read TGTGTCAGCAGCTTAGATGGTGGCTACACCTTC. Translation gives CVSSLDGGYTF.